The TCR beta chain under discussion was sequenced for a study of shared T cell receptors in the human thymus. TCRdb keeps only in-frame clones here, not all; method: immunoSEQ multiplex PCR. This sample has about 540,000 clones; 75% to 85% occur once, and the top ten carry around 0.013%. The trim removed 1 base at V and 6 bases at J, leaving 6 bases unmatched. CDR1 SGHAT and CDR2 FQNNGV come from the germline V gene. The CDR3 is 14 residues long. This sample also appeared in a second study, on human thymus T cells. That study reports: The sample donors, healthy Finnish infants, were having corrective surgery for congenital heart defects. Thymus was obtained from resections taken during corrective heart surgery. Thymic as well as blood repertoires seemed to favor certain V and J genes unevenly. Thymic repertoires overlap heavily among unrelated individuals, related research has reported.

The chain recombines TRBV11-2 with TRBJ2-7; 7 bases are a match to TRBD2. The receptor's source is a boy in the first two years of life with a congenital heart defect. Sequences were obtained from thymocytes. The CDR3 reads CASSLGWREPEQYF. The CDR3 coding sequence is TGTGCCAGCAGCTTAGGGTGGCGGGAGCCCGAGCAGTACTTC.